This T cell receptor (beta chain) was sequenced in a study of shared clonotypes between healthy human individuals. The study's findings and limits: Naive CD4 clonotypes overlapped across a few donors at about 5.3%.

The method was immunoSEQ multiplex PCR; TCRdb's version includes in-frame clones alone and lacks a portion of them. The repertoire holds 2 million to 2.5 million clones, with 85% to 95% as singletons. For this clone: Its antigen is unknown.

Material for sequencing was naive CD4+ T cells from PBMCs. The subset denotes: CD45RA+ positively selected. The receptor was derived from a man aged 18 to 29 in good health. Some clones in this sample may be carry-over from other donors' samples.

CDR3 coding DNA: TGTGCCAGCAGTTTCGGCGGGAGGCCCACAGATACGCAGTATTTT. This encodes CASSFGGRPTDTQYF. The chain combines TRBV27 with TRBJ2-3; 8 nucleotides agree with TRBD2. The V gene end was trimmed by 3 bases and the J gene end by 2 bases; junction bases not matched to a gene: 4. Germline CDR1 MNHEY, CDR2 SMNVEV (reference sequence). This CDR3 is 15 amino acids long.